This TCR beta chain derives from a study of cytomegalovirus exposure and HLA in healthy donors (dated by TCRdb to the late 2010s). Notes on the research overall: According to a later analysis, one platform produced both the roughly 120 validation repertoires and the roughly 640 repertoires of the first cohort. The aim of the study was to test whether cataloging public T cell receptors could identify signatures of past pathogen exposure. A separate validation cohort of over a hundred different subjects was used in addition to the 666-subject first cohort. To predict cytomegalovirus infection status, the study brought together high-throughput TCR immunosequencing, statistical association of individual TCRs with disease status, and machine learning.

Here is what the overall study found, with its caveats: While some public TCRs were present in many individuals, most TCR sequences turned up only very rarely across donors. Of the cluster scores, 90% to 95% were above 0 in a later analysis, which found that TCRs clustered in the first cohort also tended to co-occur in the 130 or so validation repertoires. All 120 or so repertoires were used to score co-occurrence in the validation cohort in a later analysis, because that analysis had no HLA typing for the cohort. The study listed 164 TCR beta chains as associated with cytomegalovirus. It was suggested by the authors that the approach could potentially be generalized to other disease states and immunological phenotypes. In vitro tests confirmed that a few of the cytomegalovirus-associated TCR beta chains recognize cytomegalovirus antigens. In both the original and validation cohorts, the classifier was reported to diagnose cytomegalovirus status with high specificity and sensitivity.

Looking up the germline V gene (reference sequence) yields CDR1 MNHEY and CDR2 SMNVEV. The CDR3 covers 13 residues, taking in both the cysteine and the phenylalanine. The read is trimmed to its CDR3 DNA, 39 bases read in frame from base 1. Cut back by 5 bases and 1 base, the V and J ends lie 8 bases apart. This clone showed up just once. This receptor's antigen is unknown. Per-nucleotide qualities are absent, and no much larger clonotype sits a single base away. The sample has other DNA sequences that encode this CDR3 too. Separate from the roughly 630-subject first cohort, the validation cohort of about 130 subjects was the group to which the donors belonged. The library was produced with the immunoSEQ multiplex PCR assay. As for how the authors treated the data: A statistical classification framework was built to diagnose cytomegalovirus status from the catalog of TCR beta chain sequences. TCRdb took over this immuneACCESS table, retaining in-frame rearrangements with V and J assigned. Such tables are incomplete; in checked studies, under half of the missing clones stem from an unresolved V gene, and the remainder is unexplained. V, J and clone size were drawn from that table, and D and trimming were deduced from the DNA. Across this sample there are more than 150,000 clones, with around 81% seen only once. 2.8% of the sample lies in the top ten.

The chain couples TRBV27 to TRBJ1-1; no confident D gene assignment can be made. Sequenced: PBMCs. The receptor was derived from a woman under 30 in good health and CMV-seropositive. The nucleotide sequence reads TGTGCCAGCAGTCTGAGTAGGAACACTGAAGCTTTCTTT. It specifies CASSLSRNTEAFF.